This T cell receptor (beta chain) was captured by sequencing in a study of blood T cell repertoires in COVID-19. Looking at the study overall: Sources were T cells, B-cell-depleted T cells, or PBMCs; the material itself was cDNA or gDNA.

Per the study methods: Nucleated cell counts were estimated from reference gene primer amplification. Here immunoSEQ multiplex PCR was the method, and the copy in TCRdb shows in-frame clones only, minus some. The DNA was the basis for D and trimming; V, J and clone size are from that table. This sample has roughly 200,000 clones, with over 70% found just once. The ends lost 2 bases at V and 5 bases at J; junction bases unmatched: 4. There are 15 residues in the CDR3. The V gene's germline CDR1 is MGHRA and CDR2 YSYEKL. The Seattle patients, enrolled during active infection, were followed longitudinally.

The sequence derives from a woman aged 40 to 50 with COVID-19, enrolled during active disease. The sample was peripheral blood. The chain carries TRBV4-1 and TRBJ2-2, with 8 bases lining up with TRBD1. The CDR3 protein is CASSQSQGATGELFF. The CDR3 DNA reads TGCGCCAGCAGCCAAAGCCAGGGGGCGACCGGGGAGCTGTTTTTT.